The clone carrying this TCR beta chain appeared many times. What it binds is unknown. The data are from a study of Graves' ophthalmopathy and Graves' hyperthyroidism. Transcripts of RNA were the source for amplifying TCR beta CDR3 regions. HTBI primers were used in a first-round RT-PCR, which preceded a second-round multiplex PCR. TCRdb reprocessed the multiplex PCR reads with MiXCR, giving one entry per CDR3 protein. The sample lists about 740,000 distinct CDR3 sequences, around 40% occurring once. It was on clinical symptoms, serum thyroxine, TRAb, thyroid ultrasound and orbital computed tomography that diagnosis relied. PBMCs were isolated from a roughly 9 ml sample of fresh peripheral blood. Study observations and caveats: Progression of ophthalmopathy was predicted by the model with about 68% sensitivity and under 85% specificity. Detection in blood was also observed for most expanded thyroid clonotypes above 0.001 frequency.

Germline lookup yields CDR1 SNHLY and CDR2 FYNNEI. Trimming left V 7 bases short and J 6 bases short, with 16 bases between. CDR3 length: 14 residues. The V call is TRBV2, the J call TRBJ1-5; D perhaps matches TRBD1 (5 bases). Source material: peripheral blood. This clonotype was obtained from an adult man with Graves' ophthalmopathy. This CDR3 is CASTVKGRAQPQHF. The CDR3 region has the DNA TGTGCCAGCACGGTCAAGGGCAGGGCTCAGCCCCAGCATTTT.